Sequencing of this TCR beta chain was carried out in a study of T cell responses to AZD1222 COVID-19 vaccine (dated by TCRdb to the early 2020s). In the study overall: Because spike-specific TCR depth and breadth did not differ between the two schedules, AZD1222 recipients who got a second dose at roughly 4 weeks were pooled with those who got a second dose at roughly 12 weeks. TCR sequencing was performed for about 240 trial participants, of whom about 200 were given two doses of AZD1222 and around 25 were given two doses of MenACWY control vaccine. Trial participants were enrolled into age subgroups of 18-55, 56-69 and 70-plus years, which contained 148, 28 and 57 TCR-sequenced participants, respectively.

Read against the paper, the sample's time point label means: baseline before first vaccination. Samples from vaccinated people were obtained from the UK trials COV001 and COV002, which included a single-blind randomized controlled phase 2/3 trial of AZD1222 (ChAdOx1 nCoV-19) in healthy adults. For TCRbeta chain sequencing, PBMC samples were collected from trial participants at day 0 and at day 28 after the second dose. The paper's findings and limits, for the study overall: Participants were mostly white British, with more females than males. The authors suggested clonal diversity may have been underestimated. In the small 56-69-year group, the increase in depth fell short of significance, most likely because of low power. Epitopes outside the regions mutated in the B.1.351 and B.1.1.7 variants were reportedly recognized by nearly half of the unique spike-specific TCRs. No day 14 peak-response samples were available, so repertoires were characterized only after the peak T cell response. After two AZD1222 doses, both the breadth and the depth of spike-specific TCRs were significantly higher than at day 0 and than in MenACWY recipients. Vaccine-associated CD4 TCRs spanned the whole spike protein, with dominant responses in regions 160-218 and 743-854. Conclusions about previously exposed vaccinees are limited because only six or seven AZD1222 recipients were SARS-CoV-2 seropositive at baseline.

The CDR3 regions of human TCRbeta chains were subjected to immunosequencing. In the source study's methods: Repertoire TCRs were checked for matches against a reference library of SARS-CoV-2-specific TCRs that had been generated using the MIRA antigen-specificity platform. Breadth meant the fraction of unique TCRs that were SARS-CoV-2-associated, whereas depth meant the fraction of total T cells that were SARS-CoV-2-associated. Using the MIRA data, each spike-specific TCR was mapped to the spike region that the TCR reacts to and placed in a CD4 or CD8 class. Log10-transformed breadth and depth values were compared by one-way ANOVA with Sidak's multiple comparisons tests. Not all clones reach the TCRdb copy of this immuneACCESS table, which keeps in-frame sequences only. Checked studies attribute under half of the gap to unresolved V genes and leave the rest unexplained. Clone size and the V and J calls come from that table; the DNA yielded D and trimming. The sample has some 96,000 clones on record, 88% of them singletons. 2.8% of the sample is held by the ten biggest clonotypes.

On this clone: No cognate antigen has been identified for it. Base qualities are not recorded, but no much larger clone differs from it by a single base.

The specimen was peripheral blood, collected on day 0 of AZD1222 vaccination. The source of this sequence is an adult in good health.

The sequenced DNA: TGTGCCAGCAGTGTGGGACAGATGAGCTCCTATAATTCACCCCTCCACTTT. Protein translation: CASSVGQMSSYNSPLHF. Recombination linked TRBV27 to TRBJ1-6; TRBD1 matches 7 bases in the middle. V is trimmed back by 5 bases and J by 0 bases, and the junction contains 7 bases that no gene match accounts for. Taken from cysteine to phenylalanine, the CDR3 has 17 residues. The entry retains the CDR3 DNA only, 51 bases that are in frame from base 1. Taken from the germline V gene (reference sequence), the CDR1 and CDR2 loops are MNHEY and SMNVEV.